The next 22 T cell receptor beta chains were all read from a single sample in a study of blood T cell repertoires in COVID-19. Only in-frame clones appear in the TCRdb table, and some are missing; sequencing was by immunoSEQ multiplex PCR. The sample yields 200,000 to 300,000 clones, about 87% seen once. Sequencing was performed on PBMCs or T cells enriched from blood (not recorded which). Receptors originate from a woman younger than 45 with acute COVID-19.

The chain recombines TRBV5-6 with TRBJ1-6, with 7 bases matching TRBD1. V lost 3 bases, J lost 2 bases, and 8 bases stayed unmatched. The CDR3 has 17 residues. The V gene's germline CDR1 is SGHDT and CDR2 YYEEEE. The CDR3 DNA sequence: TGTGCCAGCAGCTCGACAGGGACGGGAGCCTATAATTCACCCCTCCACTTT. Translating gives CASSSTGTGAYNSPLHF.

The V and J genes are TRBV25-1 and TRBJ1-2, with a weak D call TRBD1 (5 bases). The V and J ends lost 4 bases and 6 bases respectively, with 12 bases between them. CDR1 and CDR2 from the germline V gene are MGHDK and SYGVNS. The CDR3 is 13 amino acids. Written as DNA, the CDR3 is TGTGCCAGCAGTGGCAGGGTGGTAAATGGCTACACCTTC. It yields the protein CASSGRVVNGYTF.

The chain recombines TRBV5-1 with TRBJ2-1, with TRBD2 matching over 10 bases. CDR1 is SGHRS, CDR2 YFSETQ, per germline. Trimming cost V 1 base and J 7 bases; bases outside gene matches: 8. The CDR3 totals 16 residues. CDR3 in DNA: TGCGCCAGCAGCTTGTCCCCTAGCGGGGGTTATAATGAGCAGTTCTTC. Its protein is CASSLSPSGGYNEQFF.

The rearrangement uses TRBV29-1 and TRBJ1-1; TRBD1 is a possible D gene (6 bases). This CDR3 region has 14 residues. V was trimmed by 3 bases and J by 1 base, leaving 12 bases between them. Looked up from germline, CDR1 is SQVTM and CDR2 is ANQGSEA. The CDR3 nucleotides are TGCAGCGTTGATGATTCAGGGGCGAACACTGAAGCTTTCTTT. Its translation: CSVDDSGANTEAFF.

This clone was recorded once. The chain uses TRBV19 and TRBJ1-5; a possible D gene is TRBD1 (6 bases). This CDR3 has 14 residues. From germline, CDR1 is LNHDA and CDR2 SQIVND (reference sequence). Trimming took 6 bases from V and 0 from J, leaving 9 bases between them. The CDR3 loop reads CASRDRNSNQPQHF. The CDR3 DNA follows: TGTGCCAGTAGAGACAGGAATAGCAATCAGCCCCAGCATTTT.

The rearrangement uses TRBV12-3 or TRBV12-4 and TRBJ2-7; D remains unclear. CDR3 length equals 12 residues. V lost 3 bases to trimming and J lost 7 bases, with 10 bases between them. The CDR3 DNA follows: TGTGCCAGCAGTTTGTTTGCTAGTGAGCAGTACTTC. Translating gives CASSLFASEQYF.

This chain links TRBV27 with TRBJ2-7, with a tentative D call TRBD1 (6 bases). CDR1 and CDR2 from the germline V gene are MNHEY and SMNVEV (reference sequence). The CDR3 has 15 amino acids. With 6 bases removed from V and 3 bases from J, the gap between germline ends came to 18 bases. CDR3 sequence reads: CASRLGQTNFYEQYF. For the CDR3, the DNA is TGTGCCAGCAGACTTGGACAGACTAATTTCTACGAGCAGTACTTC.

J is TRBJ1-1 and V is TRBV5-6; no definite D call. This CDR3 region has 15 residues. Germline CDR1 and CDR2: SGHDT and YYEEEE. V was pared by 0 bases and J by 6 bases, with 15 bases between. CDR3 protein: CASSLDSRWSSEAFF. CDR3 in DNA: TGTGCCAGCAGCTTGGACAGTCGGTGGTCCTCTGAAGCTTTCTTT.

The table lists this clone with a few counts. This chain links TRBV5-1 with TRBJ2-3; D may be TRBD1 (5 bases). The V end lost 1 base, the J end lost 5 bases, and 8 bases lay between the germline ends. Germline lookup yields CDR1 SGHRS and CDR2 YFSETQ. The CDR3 loop spans 13 amino acids. In nucleotides, the CDR3 is TGCGCCAGCAGCTTGACAGGCAGAGATACGCAGTATTTT. Encoded protein: CASSLTGRDTQYF.

The chain employs TRBV5-1 and TRBJ2-3, with TRBD2 matching over 9 bases. This CDR3 has 14 amino acids. Looked up from germline, CDR1 is SGHRS and CDR2 is YFSETQ. Trimming removed 0 bases from V and 6 bases from J; junction bases left unmatched: 2. CDR3 DNA: TGCGCCAGCAGCTTGGGTGCGGGGGGGGATACGCAGTATTTT. Encoded protein: CASSLGAGGDTQYF.

V and J are TRBV5-1 and TRBJ1-4; D is possibly TRBD1 (5 bases). Per the germline V gene, CDR1 is SGHRS and CDR2 is YFSETQ. Trimming took 4 bases from V and 5 from J, leaving 15 bases between them. The CDR3 extends over 15 amino acids. CDR3 DNA sequence: TGCGCCAGCAGCCCGTCTACAGGAGTAAATGAAAAACTGTTTTTT. It specifies CASSPSTGVNEKLFF.

The chain links TRBV29-1 to TRBJ1-5; 7 positions agree with TRBD1. The J segment lost 3 bases and the V segment lost 6 bases, leaving 8 bases of the junction unmatched. The length of the CDR3 is 14 residues. Germline V gene data show CDR1 as SQVTM and CDR2 as ANQGSEA. CDR3 region: CSVADRVANQPQHF. CDR3 bases: TGCAGCGTCGCAGACAGGGTGGCCAATCAGCCCCAGCATTTT.

The J gene is TRBJ2-2, the V gene TRBV19; possibly TRBD2 for D (6 bases). Between the trimmed V and J ends, which lost 5 bases and 7 bases, there was a span of 17 bases. There are 15 residues in the CDR3. In germline, CDR1 is LNHDA, CDR2 SQIVND (reference sequence). The CDR3 coding sequence is TGTGCCAGTAGTCTCATGACTGGGGGAGGCGGGGAGCTGTTTTTT. Translated, it gives CASSLMTGGGGELFF.

The chain links TRBV11-3 to TRBJ1-1; D remains ambiguous. Looked up from germline, CDR1 is SGHNT and CDR2 is YENEEA. Trimming pared 3 bases from V and 6 bases from J, leaving 17 bases between. The CDR3 spans 15 residues. This CDR3 reads CASSLGSGSNPEAFF. DNA of the CDR3: TGTGCCAGCAGCTTGGGAAGCGGTTCCAACCCTGAAGCTTTCTTT.

V gene TRBV5-1 combines with J gene TRBJ2-3, with no clear D. Germline V gene sequence: CDR1 SGHRS, CDR2 YFSETQ. Trimming pared 4 bases from V and 4 bases from J, leaving 10 bases between. The CDR3 is made up of 13 amino acids. Here the CDR3 DNA reads TGCGCCAGCAGCCTCCGTATCTCAGATACGCAGTATTTT. It translates to CASSLRISDTQYF.

This chain joins TRBV10-3 and TRBJ1-6; TRBD1 matches at 8 bases. The V gene's germline CDR1 is ENHRY and CDR2 SYGVKD. Trimming at V came to 0 bases and at J to 7 bases, leaving 2 bases not matched to a gene. The CDR3 contains 15 residues. The CDR3 DNA is TGTGCCATCAGTGAGTCGAACAGGGGGAATTCACCCCTCCACTTT. Its protein product is CAISESNRGNSPLHF.

This clone turned up a few times. The rearrangement uses TRBV5-1 and TRBJ2-7; possibly TRBD2 for D (5 bases). CDR3 length equals 14 residues. Germline assignment: CDR1 SGHRS and CDR2 YFSETQ. V lost 1 base to trimming and J lost 2 bases, with 10 bases between them. In DNA form, the CDR3 reads TGCGCCAGCAGCTTGACAAGGGAGCCCTACGAGCAGTACTTC. It translates to CASSLTREPYEQYF.

This clone was observed a handful of times. The chain joins TRBV7-9 to TRBJ2-3; 14 nucleotides match TRBD2. Trimming cost V 5 bases and J 4 bases; bases outside gene matches: 8. The CDR3 spans 17 residues. Per the germline V gene, CDR1 is SEHNR and CDR2 is FQNEAQ (reference sequence). The CDR3 loop is CASSLRTSGGLADTQYF. CDR3 in DNA: TGTGCCAGCAGCCTCCGGACTAGCGGGGGGCTGGCAGATACGCAGTATTTT.

CDR3: CASRHEGGTGELFF. DNA for the CDR3: TGTGCCAGCAGGCACGAAGGGGGAACCGGGGAGCTGTTTTTT. The J gene is TRBJ2-2, the V gene TRBV3-1 (or the pseudogene TRBV3-2); maybe TRBD1 (6 bases). Trimming took 6 bases from V and 5 from J, leaving 13 bases between them. The CDR3 length is 14 residues. Germline V CDR1 and CDR2: LGHDT, YNNKEL (reference sequence).

V and J are TRBV7-2 and TRBJ1-4; possibly TRBD1 for D (5 bases). CDR1 SGHTA and CDR2 FQGNSA come from the germline V gene. The V and J ends lost 1 base and 6 bases respectively, with 15 bases between them. This CDR3 is 16 amino acids long. The CDR3 nucleotides are TGTGCCAGCAGCTTAGGGGGCCAGGGTGGGGATGAAAAACTGTTTTTT. Its protein product is CASSLGGQGGDEKLFF. Full variable domain (outside the CDR3, taken from reference TRBV7-2 and TRBJ1-4): GAGVSQSPSNKVTEKGKDVELRCDPISGHTALYWYRQSLGQGLEFLIYFQGNSAPDKSGLPSDRFSAERTGGSVSTLTIQRTQQEDSAVYLCASSLGGQGGDEKLFFGSGTQLSVL.

The rearrangement joins TRBV6-5 to TRBJ2-3, with D possibly matching TRBD1 (6 bases). The CDR3 contains 15 residues. V lost 2 bases, J lost 6 bases, and 15 bases lay in between. Per the germline V gene, CDR1 is MNHEY and CDR2 is SVGAGI. The CDR3 loop is CASSYGDGTFDTQYF. Here the CDR3 DNA reads TGTGCCAGCAGTTACGGGGACGGGACATTTGATACGCAGTATTTT.

CDR3 sequence: CASSLGYGRGDQPQHF. CDR3 DNA: TGTGCCAGCAGCTTGGGTTATGGTAGGGGCGATCAGCCCCAGCATTTT. The rearrangement uses TRBV5-6 and TRBJ1-5, with D maybe TRBD1 (5 bases). CDR3 size: 16 residues. CDR1 is SGHDT and CDR2 is YYEEEE in the germline V gene. V was cut by 0 bases and J by 5 bases, with 15 bases left in between.